This T cell receptor beta chain was obtained from a study of regulatory T cells in long-lasting Graves disease. Study summary: It was over 5 years of antithyroid drugs, with positive TSH receptor antibodies, that meant persistent Graves' disease.

As to time point: persistent/refractory GD, antithyroid drugs over 5 years with positive TRAb. Extracted PBMC RNA gave rise to the TCR library. The CDR3 is made up of 13 amino acids. The ends were cut back, 2 bases at V and 4 bases at J, with 11 bases in the middle. Germline V gene data show CDR1 as DFQATT and CDR2 as SNEGSKA (reference sequence). Arm-PCR of CDR3 regions and iRepertoire HTBI primers were used to build TCR beta libraries. Source study methods: In the combined samples, 62 TRBV and 14 TRBJ segments were identified. TCRdb re-called the multiplex PCR reads through MiXCR, storing one row per CDR3 protein. The V and J calls were not made by the authors but by TCRdb's processing. In the table there are 430,000 or so distinct CDR3 sequences, 21% of which are singletons. This clonotype has more than one count but fewer than ten.

The receptor was isolated from a female donor with Graves disease. Sequencing used peripheral blood mononuclear cells (PBMCs), obtained when the disease was refractory, from a patient treated with antithyroid drugs. The V and J genes are TRBV20-1 and TRBJ2-5; D unresolved. The CDR3 nucleotides are TGCAGTGCTAGATTTGGTTGGGGAGAGACCCAGTACTTC. Its protein is CSARFGWGETQYF.